Listed here is a single TCR beta chain. Its specific antigen is unknown. No base-level quality is on record; no much larger clone is a single base apart. This record belongs to a study of T cell responses to AZD1222 COVID-19 vaccine (TCRdb year 2021). Background on the whole study: A total of 230 or so trial participants underwent TCR sequencing, of whom about 210 received two doses of AZD1222 and some 26 received two doses of the MenACWY control vaccine. Trial participants were enrolled into age subgroups of 18-55, 56-69 and 70-plus years, which contained approximately 150, 30 and 60 TCR-sequenced participants, respectively.

Interpreted using the paper, the time point label stands for: baseline before first vaccination. The sample's treatment or condition, from its label and the paper: meningococcal conjugate vaccine given as trial control. Vaccinee samples were obtained from the UK trials COV001 and COV002, which included a single-blind randomized controlled phase 2/3 trial of AZD1222 (ChAdOx1 nCoV-19) in healthy adults. For TCRbeta chain sequencing, PBMC samples were collected from trial participants at day 0 and at day 28 after the second dose. The cysteine opens and the phenylalanine closes a CDR3 of 15 amino acids. Only the CDR3 region is kept as DNA, spanning 45 bases read in frame from base 1. The germline V gene (reference sequence) gives CDR1 as LNHDA and CDR2 as SQIVND. V lost 5 bases and J lost 3 bases, and the count of bases not matched to a germline gene is 8. Results the study describes overall, beyond this receptor: Epitopes outside the regions mutated in the B.1.351 and B.1.1.7 variants were reportedly recognized by nearly half of the unique spike-specific TCRs. After two AZD1222 doses, both the breadth and the depth of spike-specific TCRs were significantly higher than at day 0 and than in MenACWY recipients. In the small 56-69-year group, the increase in depth fell short of significance, most likely because of low power. Most participants were white British and females outnumbered males, and the authors suggested that clonal diversity may have been underestimated. The vaccine-associated CD4 TCRs covered the entire spike protein, and the dominant responses fell in regions 160-218 and 743-854. Conclusions about previously exposed vaccinees are limited because only six or seven AZD1222 recipients were SARS-CoV-2 seropositive at baseline. No day 14 peak-response samples were available, so repertoires were characterized only after the peak T cell response.

The CDR3 regions of human TCRbeta chains were subjected to immunosequencing. In the authors' own workflow: TCRs in the repertoires were compared against a reference library of SARS-CoV-2-specific TCRs that had been generated with the MIRA antigen-specificity platform. Breadth meant the fraction of unique TCRs that were SARS-CoV-2-associated, whereas depth meant the fraction of total T cells that were SARS-CoV-2-associated. Using the MIRA data, every spike-specific TCR was mapped to the spike region that the TCR reacted to and assigned to either a CD4 or a CD8 class. Log10-transformed breadth and depth values were compared by one-way ANOVA with Sidak's multiple comparisons tests. TCRdb provides this immuneACCESS table in a form limited to in-frame rearrangements. Some clones are lacking; in checked studies, under half of them reflect an unresolved V gene, and why the rest are absent is not known. That table gives V, J and clone size, and the DNA gave D and trimming. For this sample the table gives almost 50,000 clones, of which around four fifths were detected only once. The ten largest clones take up roughly 20% of the sample.

The TCR originated in an adult in good health. Specimen: peripheral blood, collected on day 0 of MenACWY control vaccination. Here the chain combines TRBV19 and TRBJ2-7, and TRBD1 aligns with 9 junction nucleotides. This receptor has the CDR3 CASSVGTGQYYEQYF. The sequenced DNA is TGTGCCAGTAGTGTCGGGACAGGGCAATACTACGAGCAGTACTTC.